Reported below is one TCR beta chain. In the authors' methods: Estimates of nucleated cell counts were drawn from the amplification of reference gene primers. Some clones are missing from TCRdb's copy, which holds only in-frame ones; the method was immunoSEQ multiplex PCR. V and J calls and clone size follow that table, whereas D and trimming were derived from the DNA. The sample lists approximately 39,000 clones; around 87% were seen once. This sample was included in a study of blood T cell repertoires in COVID-19. For the study at large: Material from acute and convalescent COVID-19 was sourced from the United States, Italy and Spain. Sample material is recorded as cDNA or gDNA derived from T cells, B-cell-depleted T cells, or PBMCs.

Trimming took 5 bases from V and 4 from J; bases not matched to a gene: 6. This CDR3 has 14 residues. Germline V lookup: CDR1 SGHAT, CDR2 FQNNGV. This sequence originates from a man aged 50 to 60 with active or convalescent COVID-19. Sample: peripheral blood. The V gene is TRBV11-2, the J gene TRBJ2-3, with 7 nucleotides matching TRBD2. In nucleotides, the CDR3 is TGTGCCAGCAGCCGTCGACTAGCTGCAGATACGCAGTATTTT. It yields the protein CASSRRLAADTQYF.